This T cell receptor beta chain was captured by sequencing in a study of T cells in Graves' hyperthyroidism and ophthalmopathy. RNA transcripts provided the source from which TCR beta CDR3 regions were amplified. When the TCR CDR3 underwent first-round RT-PCR, the HTBI primer set was used. TCRdb passed the multiplex PCR reads through MiXCR, listing each CDR3 protein once. This table has under 350,000 distinct CDR3 sequences, less than 30% appearing once. This clonotype has at least ten counts. The blood sample was taken at first hyperthyroidism diagnosis, before any ophthalmopathy symptoms. V was cut by 6 bases and J by 4 bases, with 12 bases left in between. This CDR3 comprises 13 residues.

The V call is TRBV12-3 or TRBV12-4, the J call TRBJ1-2, with a weak D call TRBD1 (5 bases). The TCR sequence derives from a man aged 40-49 years with Graves' hyperthyroidism that later progressed to Graves' ophthalmopathy. The sample comprised blood. The CDR3 sequence: CASSSLRVYGYTF. The DNA of the CDR3 is TGTGCCAGCAGCTCACTCAGGGTCTATGGCTACACCTTC.